This is a list of T cell receptor beta chains from one sample in a study of blood T cell repertoires in COVID-19. TCRdb keeps only in-frame clones here, not all; method: immunoSEQ multiplex PCR. The profile shows over 60,000 clones, 80% to 90% of them singletons. Sequenced sample: peripheral blood. The receptors come from a man older than 75 with acute or convalescent COVID-19. Both conserved end residues are part of each CDR3. A D gene is named only where the DNA matches it firmly. Not all rows give a size; the values are once, few, many and, for expanded clones, a class.

size: -; J: TRBJ1-6; D: -; V: TRBV2; CDR3: CASSHPGSSYNSPLHF; DNA: TGTGCCAGCAGTCACCCGGGAAGCTCCTATAATTCACCCCTCCACTTT
size: -; J: TRBJ1-1; D: -; V: TRBV19; CDR3: CASSLPGRAATEAFF; DNA: TGTGCCAGTAGTCTCCCCGGGCGGGCGGCCACTGAAGCTTTCTTT
size: once; J: TRBJ1-5; D: -; V: TRBV5-4; CDR3: CASSLGGGSNQPQHF; DNA: TGTGCCAGCAGCTTGGGGGGGGGTAGCAATCAGCCCCAGCATTTT
size: -; J: TRBJ2-3; D: TRBD2; V: TRBV25-1; CDR3: CASSRGGVFDTQYF; DNA: TGTGCCAGCAGTCGGGGGGGAGTTTTCGATACGCAGTATTTT
size: -; J: TRBJ1-3; D: TRBD1; V: TRBV6-5; CDR3: CASQGTGGFGNTIYF; DNA: TGTGCCAGTCAGGGGACAGGGGGCTTTGGAAACACCATATATTTT
size: once; J: TRBJ2-4; D: -; V: TRBV5-4; CDR3: CASSVLAKNIQYF; DNA: TGTGCCAGCAGCGTACTAGCCAAAAACATTCAGTACTTC
size: -; J: TRBJ2-1; D: TRBD1; V: TRBV27; CDR3: CASIRTGTYNEQFF; DNA: TGTGCCAGCATTAGGACAGGAACCTACAATGAGCAGTTCTTC
size: -; J: TRBJ2-7; D: -; V: TRBV11-3; CDR3: CASSAGTFYEQYF; DNA: TGTGCCAGCAGCGCCGGGACATTCTACGAGCAGTACTTC
size: -; J: TRBJ1-5; D: -; V: TRBV3-1/TRBV3-2; CDR3: CASSQGSSANQPQHF; DNA: TGTGCCAGCAGCCAAGGGTCCAGTGCCAATCAGCCCCAGCATTTT
size: -; J: TRBJ1-2; D: -; V: TRBV6-1; CDR3: CASSESGPSYYGYTF; DNA: TGTGCCAGCAGTGAATCAGGTCCCTCTTACTATGGCTACACCTTC
size: -; J: TRBJ2-1; D: -; V: TRBV5-4; CDR3: CASSKGDLNNEQFF; DNA: TGTGCCAGCAGCAAGGGGGACCTAAACAATGAGCAGTTCTTC
size: -; J: TRBJ1-5; D: TRBD1; V: TRBV5-5; CDR3: CASSLVQGAGQPQHF; DNA: TGTGCCAGCAGCTTGGTCCAGGGGGCAGGTCAGCCCCAGCATTTT
size: -; J: TRBJ2-7; D: -; V: TRBV10-3; CDR3: CAISERVSEQYF; DNA: TGTGCCATCAGTGAGCGGGTAAGCGAGCAGTACTTC
size: -; J: TRBJ1-3; D: -; V: TRBV9; CDR3: CASSVGAAGRNTIYF; DNA: TGTGCCAGCAGCGTAGGGGCAGCGGGTCGAAACACCATATATTTT
size: -; J: TRBJ2-3; D: TRBD1; V: TRBV6-4; CDR3: CASRTGGLLDTQYF; DNA: TGTGCCAGCAGGACAGGGGGATTGCTAGATACGCAGTATTTT
size: -; J: TRBJ2-5; D: -; V: TRBV5-6; CDR3: CASSLQGRETQYF; DNA: TGTGCCAGCAGCTTACAGGGGAGGGAGACCCAGTACTTC
size: -; J: TRBJ2-2; D: -; V: TRBV9; CDR3: CASSVAGNGELFF; DNA: TGTGCCAGCAGCGTAGCAGGGAACGGGGAGCTGTTTTTT
size: -; J: TRBJ2-3; D: -; V: TRBV7-8; CDR3: CASSLALSDTQYF; DNA: TGTGCCAGCAGCTTAGCCTTATCGGATACGCAGTATTTT
size: -; J: TRBJ1-5; D: -; V: TRBV21-1; CDR3: CASSKGGTLYSNQPQHF; DNA: TGTGCCAGCAGCAAAGGGGGGACACTCTATAGCAATCAGCCCCAGCATTTT
size: -; J: TRBJ1-1; D: -; V: TRBV5-4; CDR3: CASSLGAGPQTEAFF; DNA: TGTGCCAGCAGCTTGGGGGCAGGGCCCCAGACTGAAGCTTTCTTT
size: -; J: TRBJ1-1; D: TRBD1; V: TRBV12-3/TRBV12-4; CDR3: CASSYPGTAAFF; DNA: TGTGCCAGCAGTTACCCTGGGACAGCAGCTTTCTTT
size: -; J: TRBJ2-5; D: -; V: TRBV11-2; CDR3: CASTLTPSRRPETQYF; DNA: TGTGCCAGCACCCTAACCCCCAGTCGCAGGCCCGAGACCCAGTACTTC
size: once; J: TRBJ1-2; D: -; V: TRBV19; CDR3: CASSINTGLRDGYTF; DNA: TGTGCCAGTAGTATAAATACAGGGCTCAGGGATGGCTACACCTTC
size: -; J: TRBJ2-1; D: -; V: TRBV5-1; CDR3: CASSLDVNSFNEQFF; DNA: TGCGCCAGCAGCTTGGACGTAAACAGCTTCAATGAGCAGTTCTTC
size: -; J: TRBJ2-1; D: TRBD1; V: TRBV12-5; CDR3: CASGFSHGTADNEQFF; DNA: TGTGCTAGTGGTTTCTCCCACGGGACAGCCGACAATGAGCAGTTCTTC
size: -; J: TRBJ1-1; D: -; V: TRBV6-5; CDR3: CASSLKPNTEAFF; DNA: TGTGCCAGCAGTTTAAAGCCGAACACTGAAGCTTTCTTT
size: -; J: TRBJ1-1; D: TRBD1; V: TRBV2; CDR3: CASRQGTANTEAFF; DNA: TGTGCCAGCAGACAAGGGACAGCGAACACTGAAGCTTTCTTT
size: -; J: TRBJ2-1; D: TRBD2; V: TRBV3-1/TRBV3-2; CDR3: CASSQVIGGLSEQFF; DNA: TGTGCCAGCAGCCAAGTCATCGGGGGGTTGAGTGAGCAGTTCTTC
size: -; J: TRBJ1-3; D: -; V: TRBV7-2; CDR3: CASSLNRVTIYF; DNA: TGTGCCAGCAGCTTAAACAGGGTCACCATATATTTT
size: -; J: TRBJ1-2; D: -; V: TRBV21-1; CDR3: CAAPVNYGYTF; DNA: TGTGCCGCACCGGTGAACTATGGCTACACCTTC
size: -; J: TRBJ2-5; D: TRBD1; V: TRBV24-1; CDR3: CATSDSGTGQETQYF; DNA: TGTGCCACCAGTGACTCCGGGACAGGCCAAGAGACCCAGTACTTC
size: -; J: TRBJ2-7; D: -; V: TRBV19; CDR3: CASSRDSYEQYF; DNA: TGTGCCAGTAGCCGGGACTCCTACGAGCAGTACTTC
size: -; J: TRBJ2-3; D: TRBD2; V: TRBV19; CDR3: CASSSGPGGDTQYF; DNA: TGTGCCAGTAGTTCCGGGCCGGGAGGCGATACGCAGTATTTT
size: -; J: TRBJ1-2; D: -; V: TRBV19; CDR3: CASSIREGREVNYGYTF; DNA: TGTGCCAGTAGTATTCGTGAGGGTCGGGAGGTTAACTATGGCTACACCTTC
size: -; J: TRBJ1-4; D: -; V: TRBV3-1/TRBV3-2; CDR3: CASSPEGAATNEKLFF; DNA: TGTGCCAGCAGCCCTGAAGGGGCCGCAACTAATGAAAAACTGTTTTTT
size: -; J: TRBJ1-6; D: -; V: TRBV30; CDR3: CAWSLASRNSPLHF; DNA: TGTGCCTGGAGTCTAGCCAGCCGAAATTCACCCCTCCACTTT
size: -; J: TRBJ2-3; D: TRBD1; V: TRBV2; CDR3: CASEPMTGGSTDTQYF; DNA: TGTGCCAGCGAACCGATGACAGGGGGGTCGACAGATACGCAGTATTTT
size: -; J: TRBJ1-6; D: -; V: TRBV6-6; CDR3: CASSYVVNSPLHF; DNA: TGTGCCAGCAGTTACGTCGTGAATTCACCCCTCCACTTT
size: -; J: TRBJ1-5; D: -; V: TRBV18; CDR3: CASSPYSNQPQHF; DNA: TGTGCCAGCTCCCCATATAGCAATCAGCCCCAGCATTTT
size: -; J: TRBJ2-1; D: -; V: TRBV2; CDR3: CASSFDSYNEQFF; DNA: TGTGCCAGCAGTTTCGACAGCTACAATGAGCAGTTCTTC
size: -; J: TRBJ1-5; D: -; V: TRBV6-5; CDR3: CASIYRQAGQPQHF; DNA: TGTGCCAGCATTTACCGACAGGCAGGTCAGCCCCAGCATTTT
size: -; J: TRBJ1-2; D: TRBD1; V: TRBV30; CDR3: CAWRGQGANYGYTF; DNA: TGTGCCTGGAGGGGACAGGGGGCTAACTATGGCTACACCTTC
size: -; J: TRBJ2-7; D: -; V: TRBV19; CDR3: CASSMFGVSGSYEQYF; DNA: TGTGCCAGTAGTATGTTCGGGGTATCGGGCTCCTACGAGCAGTACTTC
size: -; J: TRBJ1-1; D: -; V: TRBV19; CDR3: CASSNRDGTEAFF; DNA: TGTGCCAGTAGTAACAGGGACGGGACTGAAGCTTTCTTT
size: -; J: TRBJ2-7; D: -; V: TRBV7-9; CDR3: CASSLGASSYEQYF; DNA: TGTGCCAGCAGCTTAGGCGCCTCCTCCTACGAGCAGTACTTC
size: once; J: TRBJ2-5; D: TRBD1; V: TRBV9; CDR3: CASSPGQGVETQYF; DNA: TGTGCCAGCAGCCCGGGACAGGGGGTTGAGACCCAGTACTTC
size: -; J: TRBJ2-2; D: TRBD1; V: TRBV5-1; CDR3: CASSFRTGPAYVTGELFF; DNA: TGCGCCAGCAGCTTCCGGACAGGCCCCGCCTATGTCACCGGGGAGCTGTTTTTT
size: -; J: TRBJ1-5; D: -; V: TRBV19; CDR3: CASSYKFNQPQHF; DNA: TGTGCCAGTAGTTACAAATTCAATCAGCCCCAGCATTTT